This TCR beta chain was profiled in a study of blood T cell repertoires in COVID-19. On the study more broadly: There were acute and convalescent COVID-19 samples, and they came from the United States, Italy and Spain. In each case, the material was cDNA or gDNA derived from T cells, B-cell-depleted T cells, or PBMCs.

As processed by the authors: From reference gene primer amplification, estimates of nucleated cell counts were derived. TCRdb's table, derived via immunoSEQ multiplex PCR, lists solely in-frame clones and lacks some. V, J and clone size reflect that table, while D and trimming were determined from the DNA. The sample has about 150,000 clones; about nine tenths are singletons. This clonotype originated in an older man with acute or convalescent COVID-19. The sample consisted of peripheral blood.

The CDR3 coding sequence is TGCGCCAGCAGCCGAAACGGGGGGTCTGGCTACACCTTC. This gives the protein CASSRNGGSGYTF. The V gene is TRBV4-1, the J gene TRBJ1-2, with a weak D call TRBD1 (5 bases). The CDR3 extends over 13 amino acids. The germline V gene encodes CDR1 MGHRA and CDR2 YSYEKL. The ends were cut back, 4 bases at V and 7 bases at J, with 13 bases in the middle.